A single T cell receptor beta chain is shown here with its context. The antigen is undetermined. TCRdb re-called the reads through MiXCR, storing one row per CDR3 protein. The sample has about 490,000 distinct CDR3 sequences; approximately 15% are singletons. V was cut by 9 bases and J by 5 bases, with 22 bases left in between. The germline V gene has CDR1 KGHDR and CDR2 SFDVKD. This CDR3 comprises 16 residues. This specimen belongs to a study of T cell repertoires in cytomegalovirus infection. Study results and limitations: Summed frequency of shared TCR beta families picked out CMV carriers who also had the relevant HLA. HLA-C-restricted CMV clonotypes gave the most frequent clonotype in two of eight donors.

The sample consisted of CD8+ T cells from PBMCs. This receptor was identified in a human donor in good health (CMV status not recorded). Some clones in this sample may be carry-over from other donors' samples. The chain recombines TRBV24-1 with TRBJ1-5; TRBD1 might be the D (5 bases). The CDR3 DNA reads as TGTGCCACCTTTTTCCCAGCAGGGTCTAGGCATCAGCCCCAGCATTTT. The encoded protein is CATFFPAGSRHQPQHF.